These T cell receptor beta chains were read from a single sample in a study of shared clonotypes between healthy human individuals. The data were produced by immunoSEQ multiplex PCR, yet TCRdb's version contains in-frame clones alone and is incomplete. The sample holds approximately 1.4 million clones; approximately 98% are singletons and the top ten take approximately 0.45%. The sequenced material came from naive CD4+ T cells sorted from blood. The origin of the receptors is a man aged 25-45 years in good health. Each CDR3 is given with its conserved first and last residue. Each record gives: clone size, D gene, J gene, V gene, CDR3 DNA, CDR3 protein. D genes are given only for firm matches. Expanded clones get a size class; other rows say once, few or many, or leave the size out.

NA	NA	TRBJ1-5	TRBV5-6	TGTGCCAGCAGCTTGGGGCGGAACAATCAGCCCCAGCATTTT	CASSLGRNNQPQHF
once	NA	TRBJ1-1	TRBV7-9	TGTGCCAGCAGCTTATCGTCGATAGAGAACACTGAAGCTTTCTTT	CASSLSSIENTEAFF
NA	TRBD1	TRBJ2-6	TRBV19	TGTGCCAGTAGTATAGGTCTAGACAGGGCATACTCTGGGGCCAACGTCCTGACTTTC	CASSIGLDRAYSGANVLTF
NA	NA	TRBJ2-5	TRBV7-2	TGTGCCAGCAGCAAGATAGCAGGGGTCCGGGAGACCCAGTACTTC	CASSKIAGVRETQYF
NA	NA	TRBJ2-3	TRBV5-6	TGTGCCAGCAGCTTCCGGCCAGGGCCAGATACGCAGTATTTT	CASSFRPGPDTQYF
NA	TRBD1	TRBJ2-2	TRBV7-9	TGTGCCAGCAGGAAACAGGGGAAGAACACCGGGGAGCTGTTTTTT	CASRKQGKNTGELFF
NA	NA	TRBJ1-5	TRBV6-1	TGTGCCAGCAGTGAACTCAGGGGTAATCAGCCCCAGCATTTT	CASSELRGNQPQHF
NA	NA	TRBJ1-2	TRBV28	TGTGCCAGCAGTTTCAGGGCGGCCTATGGCTACACCTTC	CASSFRAAYGYTF
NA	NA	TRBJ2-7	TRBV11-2	TGTGCCAGCAGCTTCTACGGGCAGGAGCAGTACTTC	CASSFYGQEQYF
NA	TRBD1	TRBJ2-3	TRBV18	TGTGCCAGCTCACGAAAACGGTCGGGACAGGAGGGAAGGACAGATACGCAGTATTTT	CASSRKRSGQEGRTDTQYF
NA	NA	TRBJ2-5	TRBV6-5	TGTGCCAGCAGCCTCCGACTAGACCAAGAGACCCAGTACTTC	CASSLRLDQETQYF
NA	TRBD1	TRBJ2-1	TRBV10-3	TGTGCCATCAGTGGGGGACAGGGGTCCTACAATGAGCAGTTCTTC	CAISGGQGSYNEQFF
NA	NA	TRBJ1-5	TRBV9	TGTGCCAGCAGCGTAGCTGAGAATCAGCCCCAGCATTTT	CASSVAENQPQHF
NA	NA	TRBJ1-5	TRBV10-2	TGCGCCAGCAGTCGAGGGGCCCGGGAGCAGCCCCAGCATTTT	CASSRGAREQPQHF
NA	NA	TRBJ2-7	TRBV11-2	TGTGCCAGCAGAGGGGTGGGCTCCTACGAGCAGTACTTC	CASRGVGSYEQYF
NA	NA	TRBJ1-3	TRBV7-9	TGTGCCAGCAGCTTACAGGGCTCTGGAAACACCATATATTTT	CASSLQGSGNTIYF
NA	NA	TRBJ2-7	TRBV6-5	TGTGCCAGCAGTTCCCCGGGCCTTAGGGACGAGCAGTACTTC	CASSSPGLRDEQYF
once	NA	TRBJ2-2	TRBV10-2	TGCGCCAGCACTGAACTTGGAACCGGGGAGCTGTTTTTT	CASTELGTGELFF
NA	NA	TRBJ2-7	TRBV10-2	TGCGCCAGCAGTGCCGCCCGGGGTTACGAGCAGTACTTC	CASSAARGYEQYF
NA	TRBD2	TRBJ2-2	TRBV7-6	TGTGCCAGCAGGCAGAAACTAGCGCGAGACGTCACCGGGGAGCTGTTTTTT	CASRQKLARDVTGELFF
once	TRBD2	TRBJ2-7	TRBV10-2	TGCGCCAGCAGTGTCGGCCATCTCCGGACTAGCTCCTACGAGCAGTACTTC	CASSVGHLRTSSYEQYF
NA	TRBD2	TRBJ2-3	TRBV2	TGTGCCAGCAGACGTAGCGGGATTGGGTCAGATACGCAGTATTTT	CASRRSGIGSDTQYF
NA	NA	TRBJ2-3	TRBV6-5	TGTGCCAGCAGTTATAGTGCAGCGGCCACAGATACGCAGTATTTT	CASSYSAAATDTQYF
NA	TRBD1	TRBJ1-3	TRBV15	TGTGCCACCAGCAGACCGACCGGGACAGGCTCTGGAAACACCATATATTTT	CATSRPTGTGSGNTIYF
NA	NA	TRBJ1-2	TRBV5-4	TGTGCCAGCAGCTTGCCCCCCTTTGGCTACACCTTC	CASSLPPFGYTF
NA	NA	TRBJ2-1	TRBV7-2	TGTGCCAGCAGCTCCCCTGGTAGAGCGAGTAGTGAGTTCTTC	CASSSPGRASSEFF
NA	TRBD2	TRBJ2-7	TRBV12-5	TGTGCTAGTGGTTTGGCTAGCGGGAGGTCGTTAAGCGAGCAGTACTTC	CASGLASGRSLSEQYF
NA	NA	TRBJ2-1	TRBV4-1	TGCGCCAGCAGCCAAATTACCAAGAGGAATGAGCAGTTCTTC	CASSQITKRNEQFF
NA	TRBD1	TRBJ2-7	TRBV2	TGTGCCAGCAGTGGACAGGGGGCGCCCGAGCAGTACTTC	CASSGQGAPEQYF
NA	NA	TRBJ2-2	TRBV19	TGTGCCAGTAGTATCTCCTCGTCGCCCGGGGAGCTGTTTTTT	CASSISSSPGELFF
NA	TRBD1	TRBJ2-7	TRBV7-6	TGTGCCAGCAGCGGACAGGGCGCCTACGAGCAGTACTTC	CASSGQGAYEQYF